Shown below are 3 T cell receptor beta chains from a single sample sequenced in a study of PD-L1 blockade in urothelial cancer. Only in-frame clones appear in the TCRdb table, and some are missing; sequencing was by immunoSEQ multiplex PCR. The data hold around 38,000 clones, with 70% to 90% observed a single time. The time point denotes: peripheral blood 6 weeks after treatment start. The sequencing here drew on PBMCs, taken around atezolizumab (anti-PD-L1) treatment. Receptors originate from a man aged 55 to 69 with urothelial cancer.

This sequence joins TRBV4-2 and TRBJ2-1, with D possibly being TRBD2 (6 bases). The CDR3 contains 16 residues. The germline gives CDR1 LGHNA, CDR2 YNFKEQ. The ends were cut back, 4 bases at V and 6 bases at J, with 19 bases in the middle. CDR3 in amino acids: CASSPLGTQSANEQFF. For the CDR3, the DNA is TGTGCCAGCAGCCCACTCGGGACTCAGTCAGCCAATGAGCAGTTCTTC.

The rearrangement uses TRBV5-4 and TRBJ2-1, with D maybe TRBD2 (7 bases). Per the germline V gene, CDR1 is SGHNT and CDR2 is YYREEE (reference sequence). V was trimmed by 4 bases and J by 1 base, leaving 18 bases between them. This CDR3 spans 17 amino acids. The CDR3 bases are TGTGCCAGCAGCCGCCAGGGAGGGGGGGGGTCCTACAATGAGCAGTTCTTC. It translates to CASSRQGGGGSYNEQFF.

This clone is a singleton in its sample. This sequence joins TRBV2 and TRBJ1-2; 9 bases are a match to TRBD1. CDR3 size: 12 residues. Germline trimming cut 6 bases from V and 7 bases from J; bases unmatched to any gene: 3. CDR1 is SNHLY, CDR2 FYNNEI, per germline. The CDR3 spells CASRKGQGGYTF. Written as DNA, the CDR3 is TGTGCCAGCAGAAAGGGACAGGGTGGCTACACCTTC. The complete variable domain, with remaining parts taken from reference TRBV2 and TRBJ1-2, reads EPEVTQTPSHQVTQMGQEVILRCVPISNHLYFYWYRQILGQKVEFLVSFYNNEISEKSEIFDDQFSVERPDGSNFTLKIRSTKLEDSAMYFCASRKGQGGYTFGSGTRLTVV.